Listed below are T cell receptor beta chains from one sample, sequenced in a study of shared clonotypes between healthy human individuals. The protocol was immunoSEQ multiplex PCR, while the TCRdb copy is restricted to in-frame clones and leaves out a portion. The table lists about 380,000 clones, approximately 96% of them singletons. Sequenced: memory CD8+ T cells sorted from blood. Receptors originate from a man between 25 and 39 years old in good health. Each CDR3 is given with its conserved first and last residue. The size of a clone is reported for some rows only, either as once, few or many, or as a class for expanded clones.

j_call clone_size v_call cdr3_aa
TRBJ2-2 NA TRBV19 CASGSGRAVRNTGELFF
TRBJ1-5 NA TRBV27 CASSLLGGGNQPQHF
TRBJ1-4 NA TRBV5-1 CASSGTGGPNEKLFF
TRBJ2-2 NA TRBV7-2 CASSPRGSLGELFF
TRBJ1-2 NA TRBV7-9 CASSFGASYGYTF
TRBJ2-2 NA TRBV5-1 CASSLLAGGTGELFF
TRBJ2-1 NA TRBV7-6 CASSRGTSGSWYNEQFF
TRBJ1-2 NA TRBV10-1 CASSGGDLPYGYTF
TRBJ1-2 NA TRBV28 CASSYRGGGYTF
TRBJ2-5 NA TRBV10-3 CAIGAGVLETQYF
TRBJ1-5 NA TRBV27 CASSPTGGNQPQHF
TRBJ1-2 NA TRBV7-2 CASSLVTGGYGYTF
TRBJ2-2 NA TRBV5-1 CASSLVASGPNTGELFF
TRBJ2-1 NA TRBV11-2 CASSLNQGYNEQFF
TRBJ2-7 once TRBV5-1 CASNQNPSGSYEQYF
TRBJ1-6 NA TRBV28 CASNWGGDSPLHF
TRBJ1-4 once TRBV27 CASSLKGQGTEKLFF
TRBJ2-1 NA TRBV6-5 CASSYRREGNEQFF
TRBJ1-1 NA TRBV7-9 CASSFTQNTEAFF
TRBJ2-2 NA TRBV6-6 CASSYRAQGTGELFF
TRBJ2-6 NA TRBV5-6 CASSLESSGANVLTF
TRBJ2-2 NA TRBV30 CAWIKSTGELFF
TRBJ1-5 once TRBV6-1 CASSEMGFGSNQPQHF
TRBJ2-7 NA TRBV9 CASSVTSGTYEQYF
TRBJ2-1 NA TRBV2 CATRDRGSVEFF
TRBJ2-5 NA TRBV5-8 CASSLAETQYF
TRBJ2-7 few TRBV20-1 CSAGLAGEQYF
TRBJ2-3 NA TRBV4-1 CASSQVAGGVNTQYF
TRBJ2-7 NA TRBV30 CAWGYSYEQYF
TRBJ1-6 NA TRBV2 CASSVGRAKFNSPLHF
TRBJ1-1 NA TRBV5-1 CASSYSTGAGTEAFF
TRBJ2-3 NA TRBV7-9 CASSLENYLRGTDTQYF
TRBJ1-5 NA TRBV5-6 CASSDGSNQPQHF
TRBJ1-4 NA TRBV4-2 CASSQGTGRTNEKLFF
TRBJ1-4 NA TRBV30 CAWSVPGAGEKLFF
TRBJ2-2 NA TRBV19 CASSTGLAGSTNTGELFF
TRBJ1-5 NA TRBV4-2 CASSQEGHSQPQHF
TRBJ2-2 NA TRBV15 CATSRAGTGYTGELFF
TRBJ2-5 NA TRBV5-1 CASSLRGLGETQYF
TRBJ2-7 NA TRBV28 CASSSGQGNYEQYF
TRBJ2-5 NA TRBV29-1 CSVGIGRVQETQYF
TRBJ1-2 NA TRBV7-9 CASSHLPGQGWYGYTF
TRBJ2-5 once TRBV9 CASSVEVETQYF
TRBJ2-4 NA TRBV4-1 CASSPAGGTILAKNIQYF
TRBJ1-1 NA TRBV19 CASSNPGTGLNTEAFF
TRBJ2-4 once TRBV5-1 CASSRTGIGNIQYF
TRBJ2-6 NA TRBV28 CASSWDSGANVLTF
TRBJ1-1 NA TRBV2 CASRAQGREAFF